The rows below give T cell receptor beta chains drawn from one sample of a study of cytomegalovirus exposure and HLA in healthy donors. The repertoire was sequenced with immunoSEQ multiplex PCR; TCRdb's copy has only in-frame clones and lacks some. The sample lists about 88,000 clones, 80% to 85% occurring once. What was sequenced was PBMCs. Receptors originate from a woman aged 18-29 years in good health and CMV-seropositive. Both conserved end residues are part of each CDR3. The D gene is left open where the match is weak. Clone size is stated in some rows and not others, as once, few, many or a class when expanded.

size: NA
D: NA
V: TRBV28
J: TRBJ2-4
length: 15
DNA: TGTGCCAGCAGTTTGCGACAGATTTACAAAAACATTCAGTACTTC
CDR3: CASSLRQIYKNIQYF

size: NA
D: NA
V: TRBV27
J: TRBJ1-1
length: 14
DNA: TGTGCCAGCATTGCCGGGGAGGGGAACACTGAAGCTTTCTTT
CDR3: CASIAGEGNTEAFF

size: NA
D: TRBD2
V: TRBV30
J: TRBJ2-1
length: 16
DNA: TGTGCCTGGAGTGTTGTTGGCGGGCTAGCGGGGGGAGAGCAGTTCTTC
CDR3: CAWSVVGGLAGGEQFF

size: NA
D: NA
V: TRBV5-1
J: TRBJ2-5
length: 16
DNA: TGCGCCAGCAGCTTGGGTACCAGGGGAAGGGGGGAGACCCAGTACTTC
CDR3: CASSLGTRGRGETQYF

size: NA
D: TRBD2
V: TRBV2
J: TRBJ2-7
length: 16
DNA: TGTGCCAGCAGTGGGGGACTAGTCTCCACCGTCGACGAGCAGTACTTC
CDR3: CASSGGLVSTVDEQYF

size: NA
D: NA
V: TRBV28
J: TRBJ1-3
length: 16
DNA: TGTGCCAGCAGTTTATACCTAGGGAGCTCTGGAAACACCATATATTTT
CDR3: CASSLYLGSSGNTIYF

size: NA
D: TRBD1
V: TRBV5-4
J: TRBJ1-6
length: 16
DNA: TGTGCCAGCAGCCGGGACAGGGCCGGGAGTGATTCACCCCTCCACTTT
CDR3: CASSRDRAGSDSPLHF

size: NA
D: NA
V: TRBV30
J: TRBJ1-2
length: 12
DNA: TGTGCCTGGGCCCCTTCCACCACCGGGAACACCTTC
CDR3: CAWAPSTTGNTF

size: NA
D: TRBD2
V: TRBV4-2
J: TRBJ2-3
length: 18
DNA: TGTGCCAGCAGTTTACACTCGAGTAGCGGGGGGGGAGGAGATACGCAGTATTTT
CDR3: CASSLHSSSGGGGDTQYF

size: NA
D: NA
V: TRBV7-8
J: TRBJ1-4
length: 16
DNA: TGTGCCAGCAGCTCACCGGCCGGGAAAAGTAATGAAAAACTGTTTTTT
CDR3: CASSSPAGKSNEKLFF

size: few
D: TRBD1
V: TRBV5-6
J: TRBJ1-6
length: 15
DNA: TGTGCCAGCAGCGCGTTACAGGGGTATAATTCACCCCTCCACTTT
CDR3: CASSALQGYNSPLHF

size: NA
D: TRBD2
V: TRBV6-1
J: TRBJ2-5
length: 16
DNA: TGTGCCAGCAGTGAATGGTTAGCGGGGGGGCGAGAGACCCAGTACTTC
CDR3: CASSEWLAGGRETQYF

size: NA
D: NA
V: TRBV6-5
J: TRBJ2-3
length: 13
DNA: TGTGCCAGCAGTTACGCGGGCACAGATACGCAGTATTTT
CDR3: CASSYAGTDTQYF

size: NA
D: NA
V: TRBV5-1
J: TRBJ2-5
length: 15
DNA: TGCGCCAGCAGCTTACAACTAGGGTCTGGGGAGACCCAGTACTTC
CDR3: CASSLQLGSGETQYF

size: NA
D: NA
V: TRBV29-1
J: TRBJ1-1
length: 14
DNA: TGCAGCGTTGAGTCACCCGGGGAGGACACTGAAGCTTTCTTT
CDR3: CSVESPGEDTEAFF

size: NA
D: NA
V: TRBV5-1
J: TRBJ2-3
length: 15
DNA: TGCGCCAGCAGCTTTCAAGGGGTTGTGGCAGATACGCAGTATTTT
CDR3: CASSFQGVVADTQYF

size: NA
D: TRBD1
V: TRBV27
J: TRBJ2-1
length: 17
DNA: TGTGCCAGCAGTTGGGACCAGACAGGGGGCGGCTACAATGAGCAGTTCTTC
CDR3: CASSWDQTGGGYNEQFF

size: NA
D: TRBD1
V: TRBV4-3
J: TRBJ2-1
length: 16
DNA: TGCGCCAGCAGCCAAGTAAGGGGGCCTGCCTACAATGAGCAGTTCTTC
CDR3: CASSQVRGPAYNEQFF

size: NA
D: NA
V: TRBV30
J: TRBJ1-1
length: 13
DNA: TGTGCCTCGAAGGGGGGGGCGAACACTGAAGCTTTCTTT
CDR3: CASKGGANTEAFF

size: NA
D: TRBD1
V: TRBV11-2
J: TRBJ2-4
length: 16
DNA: TGTGCCAGCAGCTTAGCCGGGACAGGGCGGAGGAACATTCAGTACTTC
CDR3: CASSLAGTGRRNIQYF

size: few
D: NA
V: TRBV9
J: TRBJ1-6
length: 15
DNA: TGTGCCAGCAGCGTAGGTCCAGGGGATAATTCACCCCTCCACTTT
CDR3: CASSVGPGDNSPLHF

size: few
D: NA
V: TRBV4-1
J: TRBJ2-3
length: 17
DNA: TGCGCCAGCAGCCCCTCCCCCCTGGCGGCTATCACAGATACGCAGTATTTT
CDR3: CASSPSPLAAITDTQYF

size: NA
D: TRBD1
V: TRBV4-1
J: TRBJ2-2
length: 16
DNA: TGCGCCAGCAGCCAAGGGACAGGGGGAAGGGTCGGGGAGCTGTTTTTT
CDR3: CASSQGTGGRVGELFF

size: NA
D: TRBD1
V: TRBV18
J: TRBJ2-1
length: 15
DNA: TGTGCCAGCTCGCAAACAGGGGGCGGAAGCAATGAGCAGTTCTTC
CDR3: CASSQTGGGSNEQFF

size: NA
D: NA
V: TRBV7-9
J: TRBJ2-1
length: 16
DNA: TGTGCCAGCAGCTTGTACGTGGCGGGGCCTTACAATGAGCAGTTCTTC
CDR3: CASSLYVAGPYNEQFF

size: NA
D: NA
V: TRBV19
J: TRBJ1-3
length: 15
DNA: TGTGCCAGCAGCGCGACGGTGCACTCTGGAAACACCATATATTTT
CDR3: CASSATVHSGNTIYF

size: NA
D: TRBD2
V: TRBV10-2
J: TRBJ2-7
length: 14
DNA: TGCGCCAGCAGCTTAGCGGGGGATCTCTACGAGCAGTACTTC
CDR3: CASSLAGDLYEQYF

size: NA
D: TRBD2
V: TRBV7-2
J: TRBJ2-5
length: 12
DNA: TGTGCCAGCAGCTTAGGTAGCGGGGCCCAGTACTTC
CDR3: CASSLGSGAQYF

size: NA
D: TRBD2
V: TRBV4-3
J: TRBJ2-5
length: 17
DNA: TGCGCCAGCAGCCCCCGAGTAGCGGGGGAGTACCAAGAGACCCAGTACTTC
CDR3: CASSPRVAGEYQETQYF

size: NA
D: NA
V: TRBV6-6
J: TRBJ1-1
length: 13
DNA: TGTGCCAGCAGGGGGGGGTCGGGCACTGAAGCTTTCTTT
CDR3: CASRGGSGTEAFF

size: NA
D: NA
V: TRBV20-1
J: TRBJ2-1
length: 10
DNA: TGCAGGGAACACAGGGTCGAGCAGTTCTTC
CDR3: CREHRVEQFF

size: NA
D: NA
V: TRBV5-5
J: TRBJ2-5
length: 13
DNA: TGTGCCAGCAGCTTGGGTGGCCGAGAGACCCAGTACTTC
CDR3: CASSLGGRETQYF

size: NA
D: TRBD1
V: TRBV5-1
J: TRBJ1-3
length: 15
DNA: TGCGCCAGCAGCGGGGACAGGGGGAAGGGAAACACCATATATTTT
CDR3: CASSGDRGKGNTIYF

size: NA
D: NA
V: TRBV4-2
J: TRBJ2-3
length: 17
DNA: TGTGCCAGCAGCCAAGGCCCGACTACGGGGAACACAGATACGCAGTATTTT
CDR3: CASSQGPTTGNTDTQYF

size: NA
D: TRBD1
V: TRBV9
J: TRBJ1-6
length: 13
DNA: TGTGCCAGCAGCGAGACAGGGCTCTCACCCCTCCACTTT
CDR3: CASSETGLSPLHF

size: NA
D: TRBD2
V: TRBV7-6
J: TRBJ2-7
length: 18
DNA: TGTGCCAGCAGCCCGATGGCTAGCGGGGGGCCGTACTCCTACGAGCAGTACTTC
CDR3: CASSPMASGGPYSYEQYF

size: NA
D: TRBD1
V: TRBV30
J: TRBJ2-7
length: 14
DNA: TGTGCCTGGAGGACAGGGCAAAACTCCTACGAGCAGTACTTC
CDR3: CAWRTGQNSYEQYF

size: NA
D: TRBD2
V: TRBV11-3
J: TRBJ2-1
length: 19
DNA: TGTGCCAGCAGCCCCGGGACTAGCGGGGTGGGTGGGGTGAACAATGAGCAGTTCTTC
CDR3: CASSPGTSGVGGVNNEQFF

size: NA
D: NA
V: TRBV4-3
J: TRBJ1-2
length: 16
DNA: TGCGCCAGCAGCCCCGCGGCGGTACAATTTAACTATGGCTACACCTTC
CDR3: CASSPAAVQFNYGYTF

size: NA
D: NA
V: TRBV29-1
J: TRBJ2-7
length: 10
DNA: TGCAGCGTTTGGGCTGACGAGCAGTACTTC
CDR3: CSVWADEQYF

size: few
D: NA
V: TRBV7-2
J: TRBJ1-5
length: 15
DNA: TGTGCCAGCAGCTTACAGGGTATTAGCAATCAGCCCCAGCATTTT
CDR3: CASSLQGISNQPQHF

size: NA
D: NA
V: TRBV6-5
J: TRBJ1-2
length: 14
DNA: TGTGCCAGCAAGGCAGGGGTTAAGGACTATGGCTACACCTTC
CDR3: CASKAGVKDYGYTF

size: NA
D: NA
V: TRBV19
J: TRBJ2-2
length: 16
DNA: TGTGCCAGTAGCCTAAGGCGGGACAGTAACACCGGGGAGCTGTTTTTT
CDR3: CASSLRRDSNTGELFF

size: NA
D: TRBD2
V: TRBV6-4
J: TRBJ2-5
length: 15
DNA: TGTGCCAGCAGCCGAACTAGCGGGAGGGCCGAGACCCAGTACTTC
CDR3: CASSRTSGRAETQYF

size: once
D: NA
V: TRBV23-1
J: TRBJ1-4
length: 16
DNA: TGCGCCAGCAGTCAAGCCTCTCTATCTACTAATGAAAAACTGTTTTTT
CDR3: CASSQASLSTNEKLFF

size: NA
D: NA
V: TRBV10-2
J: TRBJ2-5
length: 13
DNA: TGCGCCAGCAACCAGGGGGGCCAAGAGACCCAGTACTTC
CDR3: CASNQGGQETQYF

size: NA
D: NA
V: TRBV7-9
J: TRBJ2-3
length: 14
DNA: TGTGCCAGCAGCTTACAGGGGTACACAGATACGCAGTATTTT
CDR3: CASSLQGYTDTQYF

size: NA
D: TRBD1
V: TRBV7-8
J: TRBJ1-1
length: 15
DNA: TGTGCCAGCAGCTTGAGGACAGGGGTAGATACTGAAGCTTTCTTT
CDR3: CASSLRTGVDTEAFF

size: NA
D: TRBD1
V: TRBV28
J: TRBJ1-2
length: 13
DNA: TGTGCCAGCAGTCCGGGACAGGGGGCTGGCTACACCTTC
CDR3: CASSPGQGAGYTF

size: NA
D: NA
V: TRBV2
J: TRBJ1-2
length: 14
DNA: TGTGCCAGCAGTGAAGGGCAGACTTTCTATGGCTACACCTTC
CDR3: CASSEGQTFYGYTF

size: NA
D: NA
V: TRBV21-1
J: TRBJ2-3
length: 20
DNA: TGTGCCAGTATGCCCCAACTAGGGACTAGCGGGGGGGCAGGAACAGATACGCAGTATTTT
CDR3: CASMPQLGTSGGAGTDTQYF

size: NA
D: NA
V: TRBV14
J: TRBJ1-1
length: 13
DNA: TGTGCCAGCAGCCAAGAGGGCCACCTTGAAGCTTTCTTT
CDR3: CASSQEGHLEAFF

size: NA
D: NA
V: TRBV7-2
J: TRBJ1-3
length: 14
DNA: TGTGCCAGCAGCTTAGCCGGGGAGGGAAACACCATATATTTT
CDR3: CASSLAGEGNTIYF

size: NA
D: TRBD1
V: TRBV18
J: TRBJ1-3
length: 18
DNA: TGTGCCAGCTCACCACCTGGGACAGGGGATTCCTCTGGAAACACCATATATTTT
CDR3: CASSPPGTGDSSGNTIYF

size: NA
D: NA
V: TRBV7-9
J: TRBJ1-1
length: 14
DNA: TGTGCCAGCAGCTTACAGCCGTCGGGCACTGAAGCTTTCTTT
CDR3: CASSLQPSGTEAFF

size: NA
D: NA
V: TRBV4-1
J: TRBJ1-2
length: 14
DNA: TGCGCCAGCAGCCTAAGTCGGTCAGGTGAGGGCTACACCTTC
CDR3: CASSLSRSGEGYTF

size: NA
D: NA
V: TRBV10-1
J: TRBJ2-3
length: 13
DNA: TGCGCCAGCAGTGGGAGGACTAAAGATACGCAGTATTTT
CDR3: CASSGRTKDTQYF

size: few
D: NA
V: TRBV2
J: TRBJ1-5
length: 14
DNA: TGTGCCAGCAGTACGCAGGGAAGCAATCAGCCCCAGCATTTT
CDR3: CASSTQGSNQPQHF

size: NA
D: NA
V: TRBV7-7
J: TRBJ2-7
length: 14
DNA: TGTGCCAGCAGCTTAAATGCAGCCGGGGACGAGCAGTACTTC
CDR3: CASSLNAAGDEQYF